This T cell receptor beta chain stems from a study of shared clonotypes between healthy human individuals. Terminally differentiated effector memory CD45RA+ cells were left out of the naive CD8 fraction, which was CD45RO-negative and positively selected for CCR7. V was cut by 6 bases and J by 0 bases, with 9 bases left in between. The CDR3 runs to 14 residues. The V gene's germline CDR1 is MDHEN and CDR2 SYDVKM. Several immunoSEQ plates held equal portions of the genomic DNA taken from each subset. As processed by the authors: ImmunoSEQ output lacked quality scores and full-length reads, limiting matched filtering. Using immunoSEQ multiplex PCR, the repertoire was profiled, and TCRdb retains in-frame clones only, with some absent. V and J calls and clone size come straight from that table; D and trimming were deduced from the DNA. The data show about 2,200,000 clones, with more than 85% seen just once and 1.5% to 2% held by the top ten.

Study-wide results and caveats: Generation of non-shared clonotypes was less probable than generation of clonotypes shared by all four donors.

This clone was picked up one time. Its specificity is unknown. The sequenced sample consisted of naive CD8+ T cells from PBMCs. This sequence joins TRBV28 and TRBJ1-5, with D unclear. This receptor was taken from a man younger than 35 in good health. Some clones in this sample may be carry-over from other donors' samples. The CDR3 is CASSRPYSNQPQHF. The CDR3 DNA is TGTGCCAGCAGCCGTCCCTATAGCAATCAGCCCCAGCATTTT.